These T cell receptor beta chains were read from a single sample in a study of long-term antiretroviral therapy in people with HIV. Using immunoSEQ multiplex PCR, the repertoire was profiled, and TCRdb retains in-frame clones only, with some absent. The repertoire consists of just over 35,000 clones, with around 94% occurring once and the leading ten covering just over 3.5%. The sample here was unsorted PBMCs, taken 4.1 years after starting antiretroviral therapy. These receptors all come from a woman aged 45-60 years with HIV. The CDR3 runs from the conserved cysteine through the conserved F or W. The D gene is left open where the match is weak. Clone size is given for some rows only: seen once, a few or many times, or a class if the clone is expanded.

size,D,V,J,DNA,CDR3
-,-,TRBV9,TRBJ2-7,TGTGCCAGCAGCGTAGCAGGGGCCCCCTACGAGCAGTACTTC,CASSVAGAPYEQYF
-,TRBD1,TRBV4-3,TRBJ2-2,TGCGCCAGCAGCCAAGATCCGAATCAGGGGGTAGCCGGGGAGCTGTTTTTT,CASSQDPNQGVAGELFF
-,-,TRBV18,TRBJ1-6,TGTGCCAGCTCACCAAACGATAATTCACCCCTCCACTTT,CASSPNDNSPLHF
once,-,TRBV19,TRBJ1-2,TGTGCCAGTAGCCGAAGCGGGACGAGAACATTCTATGGCTACACCTTC,CASSRSGTRTFYGYTF
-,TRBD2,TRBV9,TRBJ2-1,TGTGCCAGCAGCGTAGTCAGCGGGGGGGCCTTTAATGAGCAGTTCTTC,CASSVVSGGAFNEQFF
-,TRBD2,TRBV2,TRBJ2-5,TGTGCCAGCAGTGAAGCGCAAGCGGGGGGGCAGGAGACCCAGTACTTC,CASSEAQAGGQETQYF
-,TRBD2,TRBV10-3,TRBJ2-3,TGTGCCATTGCGGGGACTAGCGGGGTAGATACGCAGTATTTT,CAIAGTSGVDTQYF
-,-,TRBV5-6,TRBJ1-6,TGTGCCAGCAGCTTGGATCCCGACGGGCTCCTTCCCAATTCACCCCTCCACTTT,CASSLDPDGLLPNSPLHF
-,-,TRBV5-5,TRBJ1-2,TGTGCCAGCAGCTTGTCGCAGCCGGACTATGGCTACACCTTC,CASSLSQPDYGYTF
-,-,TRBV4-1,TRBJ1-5,TGCGCCAGCAGCCAAGATGTAGTCAATCAGCCCCAGCATTTT,CASSQDVVNQPQHF
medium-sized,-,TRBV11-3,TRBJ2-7,TGTGCCAGCAGCCCCGGGGCTGCCTACGAGCAGTACTTC,CASSPGAAYEQYF
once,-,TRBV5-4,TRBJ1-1,TGTGCCAGCACCCGCCCAGGGGCGATGAACACTGAAGCTTTCTTT,CASTRPGAMNTEAFF
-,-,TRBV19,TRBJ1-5,TGTGCCAGTACCGAAAGGGGACCGATCAATCAGCCCCAGCATTTT,CASTERGPINQPQHF
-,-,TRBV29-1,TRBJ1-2,TGCAGCGTTACCGGGGATTGGGGCGGCTATGGCTACACCTTC,CSVTGDWGGYGYTF
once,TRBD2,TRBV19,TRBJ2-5,TGTGCCAGTAGTACCCGACTAGCGGGGTATGAGACCCAGTACTTC,CASSTRLAGYETQYF
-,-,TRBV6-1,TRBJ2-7,TGTGCCAGCATGATCGGGACAACCGCATTCTCCGAGCAGTACTTC,CASMIGTTAFSEQYF
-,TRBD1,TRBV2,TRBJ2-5,TGTGCCAGCATTGGCAGGGGGCGAGAGACCCAGTACTTC,CASIGRGRETQYF
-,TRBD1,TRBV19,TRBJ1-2,TGTGCCAGTAGTATAGCCGGAAGGACAGGGGGAGGCTACACCTTC,CASSIAGRTGGGYTF
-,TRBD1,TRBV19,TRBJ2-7,TGTGCCAGTAGCTTAGGGACAGGGTCCATCTCCTACGAGCAGTACTTC,CASSLGTGSISYEQYF
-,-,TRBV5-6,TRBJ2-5,TGTGCCTCCAGCTTGAGGGACCAAGAGACCCAGTACTTC,CASSLRDQETQYF
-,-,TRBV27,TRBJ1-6,TGTGCCAGCAGAGCCGACTTTAGATCACCCCTCCACTTT,CASRADFRSPLHF
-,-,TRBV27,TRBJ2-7,TGTGCCAGCAGTTCCGGACTTACTCTGATGGGGGAGCAGTACTTC,CASSSGLTLMGEQYF
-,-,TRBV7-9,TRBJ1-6,TGTGCCAGCAGCCCCGTGCTCTCCGGGGGTGTTTCACCCCTCCACTTT,CASSPVLSGGVSPLHF
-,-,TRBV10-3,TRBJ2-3,TGTGCCATCAGACTAGACGTTAGTGCAGATACGCAGTATTTT,CAIRLDVSADTQYF
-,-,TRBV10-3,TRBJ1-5,TGTGCCATCAGTGAACAGGGTTCGAATCAGCCCCAGCATTTT,CAISEQGSNQPQHF
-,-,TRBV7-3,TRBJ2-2,TGTGCCAGCAGCTTATCCCCCTTCCGGGCAGGGTGGTCCGGGGAGCTGTTTTTT,CASSLSPFRAGWSGELFF
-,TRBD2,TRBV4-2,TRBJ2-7,TGTGCCAGCAGCCAAGATGGGACTAGCGGGGCTTTCTACGAGCAGTACTTC,CASSQDGTSGAFYEQYF
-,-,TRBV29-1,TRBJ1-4,TGCAGCGTTTCAGGGACGAATGAAAAACTGTTTTTT,CSVSGTNEKLFF
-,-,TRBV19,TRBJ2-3,TGTGCCAGTAATATCGGGGGGCCTCGGACAGATACGCAGTATTTT,CASNIGGPRTDTQYF
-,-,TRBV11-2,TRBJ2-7,TGTGCCAGCAGCTTAGACCGACAGTCCTACGAGCAGTACTTC,CASSLDRQSYEQYF
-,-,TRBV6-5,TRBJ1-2,TGTGCCAGCAGTCCGAACGCGGGGTCGGGACGCGGCTACACCTTC,CASSPNAGSGRGYTF
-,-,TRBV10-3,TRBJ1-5,TGTGCCATCAGTGAGTCGAATGATCAGCCCCAGCATTTT,CAISESNDQPQHF
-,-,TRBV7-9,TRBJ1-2,TGTGCCAGCAGCTTAGCCGTGGACGGCTCATATGGCTACACCTTC,CASSLAVDGSYGYTF
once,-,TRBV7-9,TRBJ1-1,TGTGCCAGCAACCGATTTGGTGACGGGGGGGACACTGAAGCTTTCTTT,CASNRFGDGGDTEAFF
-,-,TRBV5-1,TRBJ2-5,TGCGCCAGCAGCTTGGTAACAGGGCGTGAGACCCAGTACTTC,CASSLVTGRETQYF
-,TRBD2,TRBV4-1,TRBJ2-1,TGCGCCAGCAGCCAAGTTCCTAGCGGGGGGGCCGCGGGTGAGCAGTTCTTC,CASSQVPSGGAAGEQFF
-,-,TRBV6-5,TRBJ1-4,TGTGCCAGCAGTTACTCGGCTCAAGGGAATGAAAAACTGTTTTTT,CASSYSAQGNEKLFF
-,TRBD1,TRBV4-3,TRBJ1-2,TGCGCCAGCAGCCCCGGACAGGGGGCGAAGGACTATGGCTACACCTTC,CASSPGQGAKDYGYTF
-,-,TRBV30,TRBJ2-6,TGTGCCTGGAGCATCCCCCACTGGGGGCGGGGAAGCTCTGGGGCCAACGTCCTGACTTTC,CAWSIPHWGRGSSGANVLTF